These 2 T cell receptor beta chains came from one sample sequenced in a study of T-cell memory formation after mild COVID-19. TCRdb fed the 5' RACE reads into MiXCR, producing one record per CDR3 protein. The data contain 85,000 to 130,000 distinct CDR3 sequences, over 8.5% of them seen just once; the ten biggest clones take up roughly 40%. The sequencing sample was made of PBMCs or a T cell subset sorted from them (not recorded which). The receptors derive from a man between 18 and 35 years old who had mild COVID-19 (a few samples of this study predate the infection). Cell type and time point are not known.

There are a few counts of this clonotype. The chain links TRBV4-1 to TRBJ2-2, with 8 positions matching TRBD1. Trimming removed 3 bases from V and 0 bases from J; junction bases left unmatched: 3. The CDR3 has 16 amino acids. The germline gives CDR1 MGHRA, CDR2 YSYEKL. The CDR3, as DNA: TGCGCCAGCAGCCATCCGGGACAGGCGAACACCGGGGAGCTGTTTTTT. Amino acids: CASSHPGQANTGELFF.

This clonotype was seen repeatedly, ten times or more. The chain couples TRBV7-8 to TRBJ1-5; perhaps TRBD1 as D (5 bases). Trimming cost V 7 bases and J 4 bases, with 20 bases left between them. Germline V gene data show CDR1 as SGHVS and CDR2 as FQNEAQ. CDR3 length: 16 residues. The CDR3, as DNA: TGTGCCAGCACCCTAGGGGTTGTGGGGATTAATCAGCCCCAGCATTTT. Its protein product is CASTLGVVGINQPQHF. Based on the CDR3 plus reference TRBV7-8 and TRBJ1-5, the full variable domain is GAGVSQSPRYKVAKRGQDVALRCDPISGHVSLFWYQQALGQGPEFLTYFQNEAQLDKSGLPSDRFFAERPEGSVSTLKIQRTQQEDSAVYLCASTLGVVGINQPQHFGDGTRLSIL.